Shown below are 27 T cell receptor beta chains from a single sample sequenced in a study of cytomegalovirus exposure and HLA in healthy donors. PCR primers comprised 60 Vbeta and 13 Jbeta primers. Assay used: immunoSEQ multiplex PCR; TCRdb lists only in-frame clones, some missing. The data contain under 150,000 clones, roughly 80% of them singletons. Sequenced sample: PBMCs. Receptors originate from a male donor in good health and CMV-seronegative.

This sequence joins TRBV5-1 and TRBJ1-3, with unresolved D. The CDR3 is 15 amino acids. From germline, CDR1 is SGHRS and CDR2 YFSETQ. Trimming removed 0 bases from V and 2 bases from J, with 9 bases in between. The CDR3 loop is CASSLASITGNTIYF. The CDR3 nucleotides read TGCGCCAGCAGCTTGGCTTCTATTACTGGAAACACCATATATTTT. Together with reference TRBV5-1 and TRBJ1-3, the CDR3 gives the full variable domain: KAGVTQTPRYLIKTRGQQVTLSCSPISGHRSVSWYQQTPGQGLQFLFEYFSETQRNKGNFPGRFSGRQFSNSRSEMNVSTLELGDSALYLCASSLASITGNTIYFGEGSWLTVV.

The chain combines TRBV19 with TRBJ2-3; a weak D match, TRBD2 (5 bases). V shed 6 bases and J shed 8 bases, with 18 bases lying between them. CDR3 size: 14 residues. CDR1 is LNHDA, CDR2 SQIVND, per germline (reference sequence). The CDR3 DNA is TGTGCCAGTAGCCCGACGGGAACCCCAGGTACGCAGTATTTT. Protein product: CASSPTGTPGTQYF. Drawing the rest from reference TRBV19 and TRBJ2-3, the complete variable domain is DGGITQSPKYLFRKEGQNVTLSCEQNLNHDAMYWYRQDPGQGLRLIYYSQIVNDFQKGDIAEGYSVSREKKESFPLTVTSAQKNPTAFYLCASSPTGTPGTQYFGPGTRLTVL.

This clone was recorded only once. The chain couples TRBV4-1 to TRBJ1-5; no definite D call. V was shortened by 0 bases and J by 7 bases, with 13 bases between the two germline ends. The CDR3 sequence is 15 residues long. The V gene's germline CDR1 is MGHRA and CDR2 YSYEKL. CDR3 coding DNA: TGCGCCAGCAGCCAAGATCCGGGGTCCCGGCAGCCCCAGCATTTT. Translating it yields CASSQDPGSRQPQHF.

The CDR3 nucleotides read TGTGCCTGGAGTAGTAATAGCCCACATACGCAGTATTTT. It specifies CAWSSNSPHTQYF. The genes are TRBV30 and TRBJ2-3; D gene unclear. Trimming pared 2 bases from V and 7 bases from J, leaving 13 bases between. The CDR3 is 13 residues long. CDR1 GTSNPN and CDR2 SVGIG come from the germline V gene (reference sequence).

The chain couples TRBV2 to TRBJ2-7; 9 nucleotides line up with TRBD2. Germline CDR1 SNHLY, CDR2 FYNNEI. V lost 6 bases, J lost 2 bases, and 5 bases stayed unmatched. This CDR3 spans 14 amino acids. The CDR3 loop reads CASRNAGGPYEQYF. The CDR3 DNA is TGTGCCAGCAGAAACGCGGGGGGGCCCTACGAGCAGTACTTC.

For the CDR3, the DNA is TGTGCCAGCAGTTCTCCTTTATCGGGGTTCGGCTACACCTTC. Translating it yields CASSSPLSGFGYTF. The genes are TRBV5-6 and TRBJ1-2; unclear D gene. V lost 5 bases and J 8 bases, leaving 19 bases between the germline ends. The germline CDR1 and CDR2 sequences are SGHDT and YYEEEE. The CDR3 is made up of 14 amino acids.

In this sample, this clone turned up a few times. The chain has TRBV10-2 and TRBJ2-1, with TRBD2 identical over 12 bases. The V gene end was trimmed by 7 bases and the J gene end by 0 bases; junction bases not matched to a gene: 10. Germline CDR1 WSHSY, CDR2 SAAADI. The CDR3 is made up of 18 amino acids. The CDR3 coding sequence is TGCGCCAGCATCCGGCTAGCGGGGGGGCGGTACTCCTACAATGAGCAGTTCTTC. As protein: CASIRLAGGRYSYNEQFF.

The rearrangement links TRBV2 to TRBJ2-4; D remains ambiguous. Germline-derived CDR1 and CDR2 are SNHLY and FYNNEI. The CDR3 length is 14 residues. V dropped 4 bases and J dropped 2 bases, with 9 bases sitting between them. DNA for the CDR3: TGTGCCAGCAGTGTCACACAGCCCAAAAACATTCAGTACTTC. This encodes CASSVTQPKNIQYF.

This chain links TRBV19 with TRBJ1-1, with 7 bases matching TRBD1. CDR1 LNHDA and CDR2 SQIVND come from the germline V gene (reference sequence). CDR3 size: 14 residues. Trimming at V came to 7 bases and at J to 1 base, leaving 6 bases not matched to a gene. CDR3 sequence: CASTETGANTEAFF. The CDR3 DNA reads TGTGCCAGTACCGAAACAGGGGCGAACACTGAAGCTTTCTTT.

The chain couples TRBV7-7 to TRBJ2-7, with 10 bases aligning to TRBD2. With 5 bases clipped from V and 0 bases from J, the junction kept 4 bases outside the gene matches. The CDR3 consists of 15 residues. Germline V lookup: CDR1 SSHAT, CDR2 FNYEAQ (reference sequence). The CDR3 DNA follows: TGTGCCAGCAGCGTGGGACTAGCGTACTCCTACGAGCAGTACTTC. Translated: CASSVGLAYSYEQYF. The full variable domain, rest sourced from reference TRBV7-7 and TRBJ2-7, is GAGVSQSPRYKVTKRGQDVTLRCDPISSHATLYWYQQALGQGPEFLTYFNYEAQPDKSGLPSDRFSAERPEGSISTLTIQRTEQRDSAMYRCASSVGLAYSYEQYFGPGTRLTVT.

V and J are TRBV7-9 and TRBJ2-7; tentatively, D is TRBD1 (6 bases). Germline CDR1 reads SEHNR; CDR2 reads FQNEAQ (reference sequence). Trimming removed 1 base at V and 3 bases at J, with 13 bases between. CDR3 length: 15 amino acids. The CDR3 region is CASSLGVAGDYEQYF. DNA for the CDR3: TGTGCCAGCAGCTTAGGGGTGGCAGGGGACTACGAGCAGTACTTC. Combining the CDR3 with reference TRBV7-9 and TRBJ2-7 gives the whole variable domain DTGVSQNPRHKITKRGQNVTFRCDPISEHNRLYWYRQTLGQGPEFLTYFQNEAQLEKSRLLSDRFSAERPKGSFSTLEIQRTEQGDSAMYLCASSLGVAGDYEQYFGPGTRLTVT.

CDR3 region: CASSYASGGLIDTQYF. The CDR3, as DNA: TGTGCCAGCAGTTATGCGTCAGGGGGACTGATTGATACGCAGTATTTT. This chain joins TRBV6-5 and TRBJ2-3; D may be TRBD1 (7 bases). Trimming removed 3 bases from V and 6 bases from J, with 19 bases in between. The CDR3 spans 16 residues. CDR1 MNHEY and CDR2 SVGAGI come from the germline V gene.

CDR3 sequence: CAISGSSSGNTIYF. The CDR3 DNA is TGTGCCATCAGTGGGTCCTCCTCTGGAAACACCATATATTTT. This chain connects TRBV10-3 to TRBJ1-3; D remains ambiguous. V dropped 4 bases and J dropped 0 bases, with 7 bases sitting between them. CDR1 and CDR2 from the germline V gene are ENHRY and SYGVKD. The CDR3 is 14 amino acids.

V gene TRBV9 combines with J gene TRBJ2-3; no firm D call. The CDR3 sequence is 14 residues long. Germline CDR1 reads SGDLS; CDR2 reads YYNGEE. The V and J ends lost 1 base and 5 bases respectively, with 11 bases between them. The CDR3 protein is CASSVLLSGDTQYF. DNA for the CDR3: TGTGCCAGCAGCGTACTACTCTCCGGAGATACGCAGTATTTT.

CDR3 DNA sequence: TGTGCCAGCAGCTACCCGCTGGCGGGGGGGCGAGGCTCCTACAATGAGCAGTTCTTC. Protein sequence: CASSYPLAGGRGSYNEQFF. The genes are TRBV7-6 and TRBJ2-1, with 9 positions matching TRBD2. V was clipped by 4 bases and J by 0 bases; unmatched bases: 13. This CDR3 comprises 19 residues. CDR1 and CDR2 (germline): SGHVS, FNYEAQ.

The CDR3 DNA is TGTGCCAGCAGCCGCCGACTGGCAGCCAACAATGAGCAGTTCTTC. Translated: CASSRRLAANNEQFF. The chain couples TRBV6-5 to TRBJ2-1; no definite D call. Germline CDR1 is MNHEY and CDR2 is SVGAGI. The CDR3 loop spans 15 amino acids. With 6 bases removed from V and 5 bases from J, the gap between germline ends came to 17 bases.

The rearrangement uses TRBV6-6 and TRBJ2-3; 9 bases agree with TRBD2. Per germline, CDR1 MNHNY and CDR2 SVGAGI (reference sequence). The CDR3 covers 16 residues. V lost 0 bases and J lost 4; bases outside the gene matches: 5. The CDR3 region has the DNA TGTGCCAGCAGTTACTCGCCGCGGGGGGGCCCAGATACGCAGTATTTT. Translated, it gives CASSYSPRGGPDTQYF.

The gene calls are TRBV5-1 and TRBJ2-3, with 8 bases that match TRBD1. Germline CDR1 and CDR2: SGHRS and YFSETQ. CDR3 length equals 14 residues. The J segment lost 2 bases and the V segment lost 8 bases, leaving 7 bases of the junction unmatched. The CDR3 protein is CARTGTGYTDTQYF. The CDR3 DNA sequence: TGCGCCAGAACCGGGACAGGCTACACAGATACGCAGTATTTT.

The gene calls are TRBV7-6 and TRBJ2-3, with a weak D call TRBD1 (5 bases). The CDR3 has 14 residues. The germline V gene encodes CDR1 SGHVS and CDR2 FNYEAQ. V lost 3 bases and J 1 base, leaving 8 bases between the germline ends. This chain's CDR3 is CASSLGPGTDTQYF. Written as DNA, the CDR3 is TGTGCCAGCAGCTTGGGGCCGGGCACAGATACGCAGTATTTT.

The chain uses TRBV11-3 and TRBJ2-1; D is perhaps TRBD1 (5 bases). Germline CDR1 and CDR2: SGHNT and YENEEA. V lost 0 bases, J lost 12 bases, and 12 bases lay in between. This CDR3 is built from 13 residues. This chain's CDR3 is CASSLDPLGAQFF. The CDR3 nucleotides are TGTGCCAGCAGCTTAGATCCCCTAGGGGCGCAGTTCTTC.

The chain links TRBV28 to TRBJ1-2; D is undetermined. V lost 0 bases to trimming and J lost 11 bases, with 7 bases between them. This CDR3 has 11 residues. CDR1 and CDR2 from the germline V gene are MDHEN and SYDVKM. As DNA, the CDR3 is TGTGCCAGCAGTTTATGGGAGGAGTACACCTTC. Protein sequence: CASSLWEEYTF.

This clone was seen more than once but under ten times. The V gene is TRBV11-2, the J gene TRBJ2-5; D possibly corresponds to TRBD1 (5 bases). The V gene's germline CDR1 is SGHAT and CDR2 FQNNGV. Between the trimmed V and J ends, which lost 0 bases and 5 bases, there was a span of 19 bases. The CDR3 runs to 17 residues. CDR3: CASSLDWGTGARETQYF. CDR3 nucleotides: TGTGCCAGCAGCTTAGATTGGGGAACAGGCGCTCGGGAGACCCAGTACTTC.

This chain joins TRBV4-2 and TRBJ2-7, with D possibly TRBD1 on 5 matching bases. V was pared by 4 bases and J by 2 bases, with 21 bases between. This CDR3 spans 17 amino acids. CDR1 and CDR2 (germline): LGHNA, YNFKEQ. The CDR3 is CASSPWSQTARTYEQYF. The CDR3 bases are TGTGCCAGCAGCCCCTGGTCCCAGACAGCAAGAACCTACGAGCAGTACTTC.

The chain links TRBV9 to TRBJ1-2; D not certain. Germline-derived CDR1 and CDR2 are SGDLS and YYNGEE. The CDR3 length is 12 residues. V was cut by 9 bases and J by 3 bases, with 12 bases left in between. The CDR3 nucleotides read TGTGCCACCGGATTGGACTACTATGGCTACACCTTC. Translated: CATGLDYYGYTF.

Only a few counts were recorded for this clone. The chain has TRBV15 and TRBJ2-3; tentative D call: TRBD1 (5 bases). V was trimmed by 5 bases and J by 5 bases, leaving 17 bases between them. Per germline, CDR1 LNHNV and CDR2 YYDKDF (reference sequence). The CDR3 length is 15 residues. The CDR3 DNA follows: TGTGCCACCAGCGGGCGATCAGGGTGGGGAGATACGCAGTATTTT. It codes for CATSGRSGWGDTQYF.

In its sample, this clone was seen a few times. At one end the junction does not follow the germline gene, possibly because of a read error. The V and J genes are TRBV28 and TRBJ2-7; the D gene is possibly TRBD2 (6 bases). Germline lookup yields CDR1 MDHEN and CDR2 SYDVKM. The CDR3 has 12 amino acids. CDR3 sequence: CASSSPRAWGGF. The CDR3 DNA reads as TGTGCCAGCAGTTCCCCCAGAGCCTGGGGAGGCTTC.

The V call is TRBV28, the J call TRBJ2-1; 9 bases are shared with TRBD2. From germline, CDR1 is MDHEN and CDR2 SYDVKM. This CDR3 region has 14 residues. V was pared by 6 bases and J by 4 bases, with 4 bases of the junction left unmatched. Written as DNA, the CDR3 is TGTGCCAGCAGCGCTAGCGGGGAATACAATGAGCAGTTCTTC. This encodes CASSASGEYNEQFF.